This T cell receptor beta chain is from a study of cytomegalovirus exposure and HLA in healthy donors. Findings of the study overall: According to the study, 160 or so TCR beta chains were cytomegalovirus-associated. TCR sequences were mostly rare, though some public TCRs occurred in many donors. According to a subsequent analysis, TCR clusters identified in the first cohort showed a tendency to co-occur across the 120 validation repertoires.

The donors were part of the approximately 130-subject validation cohort, which stood apart from the roughly 730-subject first cohort. Between the trimmed V and J ends, which lost 4 bases and 2 bases, there was a span of 12 bases. This CDR3 comprises 14 residues. Germline V gene sequence: CDR1 SGHRS, CDR2 YFSETQ. On this clone itself: Its antigen remains unidentified.

Some clones are missing from TCRdb's copy, which holds only in-frame ones; the method was immunoSEQ multiplex PCR. The repertoire has roughly 150,000 clones, 96% of them found once; the top ten carry approximately 1%. The rearrangement joins TRBV5-1 to TRBJ1-2; tentatively, D is TRBD1 (6 bases). This TCR was recovered from a woman younger than 30 in good health and CMV-seronegative. Sequencing was carried out using PBMCs. CDR3 sequence: CASSTITGNYGYTF. The CDR3 DNA is TGCGCCAGCAGCACCATTACAGGGAACTATGGCTACACCTTC.